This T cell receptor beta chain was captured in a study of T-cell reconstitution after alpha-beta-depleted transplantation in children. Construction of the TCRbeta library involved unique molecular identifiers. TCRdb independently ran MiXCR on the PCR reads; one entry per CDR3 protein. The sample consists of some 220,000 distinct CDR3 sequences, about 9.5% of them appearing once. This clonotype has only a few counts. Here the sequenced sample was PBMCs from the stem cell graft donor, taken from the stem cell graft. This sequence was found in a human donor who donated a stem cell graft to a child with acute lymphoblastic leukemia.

The CDR3 DNA sequence: TGCGCCAGCAGCTTGCCAGGACAGGGTTGGAACACTGAAGCTTTCTTT. Its translation: CASSLPGQGWNTEAFF. The V and J genes are TRBV5-1 and TRBJ1-1; the match to TRBD1 covers 8 bases. The CDR3 loop spans 16 amino acids. Per the germline V gene, CDR1 is SGHRS and CDR2 is YFSETQ. The V and J ends lost 1 base and 1 base, in that order; junction bases with no gene match: 6.